These T cell receptor beta chains were read from a single sample in a study of response to subunit inactivated influenza vaccine. TCRdb re-derived calls from the RT-PCR reads in MiXCR, one entry per CDR3 protein. This sample carries 500,000 to 550,000 distinct CDR3 sequences, 20% to 25% of them seen once, and the ten largest clones take roughly 2.8%. The same sample was also used in a study of T cells expressing NK-cell markers.

The sample in question was CD4+ T cells sorted from PBMCs, obtained 11 to 12 days after vaccination. All receptors come from a man aged 45-65 years who received an inactivated influenza vaccine. CDR3s include the opening cysteine and the closing phenylalanine or tryptophan. The order of the fields is CDR3 protein, CDR3 DNA, J gene, D gene, V gene, clone size. The D gene is left open where the match is weak. Expanded clones get a size class; other rows say once, few or many, or leave the size out.

CASSSGQVLSNQPQHF	TGTGCCAGCAGCTCCGGACAGGTCTTAAGCAATCAGCCCCAGCATTTT	TRBJ1-5	TRBD1	TRBV7-2	NA
CASSLIAQPDSPLHF	TGTGCCAGCAGCTTAATCGCACAGCCGGATTCACCCCTCCACTTT	TRBJ1-6	NA	TRBV7-2	NA
CASSPPGLGIGPGEQFF	TGTGCCAGCTCACCCCCTGGATTGGGGATAGGGCCGGGTGAGCAGTTCTTC	TRBJ2-1	NA	TRBV18	NA
CASSRGLTERETQYF	TGTGCCAGCAGTCGTGGACTAACTGAGCGGGAGACCCAGTACTTC	TRBJ2-5	NA	TRBV6-1	NA
CASSPRLLAQTTQYF	TGTGCCAGCAGTCCCCGACTGCTGGCTCAGACGACCCAGTACTTC	TRBJ2-5	NA	TRBV27	NA
CASSQDLRGDTQYF	TGTGCCAGCAGCCAAGATCTCAGGGGTGATACGCAGTATTTT	TRBJ2-3	NA	TRBV14	few
CASSVVNGDTQYF	TGTGCCAGCAGCGTAGTCAATGGAGATACGCAGTATTTT	TRBJ2-3	NA	TRBV9	NA
CSARDRRGADYGYTF	TGCAGTGCTAGAGATAGAAGGGGCGCTGACTATGGCTACACCTTC	TRBJ1-2	NA	TRBV20-1	few
CASSHSGTGAGELFF	TGCGCCAGCAGCCACTCCGGGACAGGGGCCGGGGAGCTGTTTTTT	TRBJ2-2	TRBD1	TRBV4-1	NA
CASSLGGRGYNEQFF	TGTGCCAGCAGTTTGGGTGGGAGAGGGTACAATGAGCAGTTCTTC	TRBJ2-1	NA	TRBV28	NA
CASSLVLRYGRDTTLNEKLFF	TGTGCCAGCAGTTTAGTCCTTCGGTATGGGAGAGACACGACTTTAAATGAAAAACTGTTTTTT	TRBJ1-4	NA	TRBV12-3/TRBV12-4	few
CASSYVSGTGFF	TGTGCCAGCAGCTACGTTAGCGGGACAGGGTTCTTC	TRBJ2-7	NA	TRBV7-8	NA
CSARWEGSTGELFF	TGCAGTGCTAGATGGGAGGGATCAACCGGGGAGCTGTTTTTT	TRBJ2-2	TRBD2	TRBV20-1	NA
CASSEQANNSPLHF	TGTGCCAGCAGCGAGCAAGCCAATAATTCACCCCTCCACTTT	TRBJ1-6	NA	TRBV7-8	many
CASSQEVNANEQFF	TGTGCCAGCAGCCAAGAGGTTAATGCGAATGAGCAGTTCTTC	TRBJ2-1	NA	TRBV4-2	NA
CASSLVAGANEQFF	TGTGCCAGCAGCTTAGTAGCGGGGGCCAATGAGCAGTTCTTC	TRBJ2-1	TRBD2	TRBV7-8	NA
CASSLESQANYGYTF	TGTGCCAGCAGCTTAGAGTCCCAGGCCAACTATGGCTACACCTTC	TRBJ1-2	NA	TRBV7-9	NA
CASSPAGTSGGQNEQFF	TGTGCCAGCTCACCCGCCGGGACTAGCGGGGGCCAAAATGAGCAGTTCTTC	TRBJ2-1	TRBD2	TRBV18	few
CASRKTGLSTEAFF	TGTGCCAGCAGAAAGACAGGGCTAAGCACTGAAGCTTTCTTT	TRBJ1-1	TRBD1	TRBV28	few
CASSLVGTTKYEQYF	TGTGCCAGCAGCTTAGTCGGGACTACCAAATACGAGCAGTACTTC	TRBJ2-7	TRBD2	TRBV7-2	few
CASRRRTSGREETQYF	TGTGCCAGCAGGAGAAGGACTAGCGGGAGGGAAGAGACCCAGTACTTC	TRBJ2-5	TRBD2	TRBV7-2	few
CATSDFAGVSETQYF	TGTGCCACCAGTGATTTCGCGGGGGTATCGGAGACCCAGTACTTC	TRBJ2-5	TRBD2	TRBV24-1	NA